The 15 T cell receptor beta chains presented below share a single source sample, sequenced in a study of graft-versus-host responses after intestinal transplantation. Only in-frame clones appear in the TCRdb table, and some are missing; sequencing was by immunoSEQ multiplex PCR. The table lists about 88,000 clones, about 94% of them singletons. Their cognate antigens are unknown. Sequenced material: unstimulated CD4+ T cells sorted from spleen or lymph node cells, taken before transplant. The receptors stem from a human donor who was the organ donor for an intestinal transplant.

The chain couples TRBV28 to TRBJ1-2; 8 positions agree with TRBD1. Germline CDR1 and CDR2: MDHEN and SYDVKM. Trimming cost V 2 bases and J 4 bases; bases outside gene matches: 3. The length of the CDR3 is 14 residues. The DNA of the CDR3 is TGTGCCAGCAGTTTACTTACAGGGGGCTATGGCTACACCTTC. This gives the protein CASSLLTGGYGYTF.

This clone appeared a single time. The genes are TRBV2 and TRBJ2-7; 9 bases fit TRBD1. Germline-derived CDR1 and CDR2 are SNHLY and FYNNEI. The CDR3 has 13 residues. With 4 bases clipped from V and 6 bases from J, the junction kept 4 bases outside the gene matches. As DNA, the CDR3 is TGTGCCAGCAGTGGGGGACAGGGACGCGAGCAGTACTTC. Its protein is CASSGGQGREQYF.

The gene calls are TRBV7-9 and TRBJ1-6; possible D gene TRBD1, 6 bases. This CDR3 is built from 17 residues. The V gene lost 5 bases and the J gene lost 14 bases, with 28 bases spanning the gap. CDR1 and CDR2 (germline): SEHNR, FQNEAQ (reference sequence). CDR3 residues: CASSPGRGGQWGLALHF. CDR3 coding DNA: TGTGCCAGCAGCCCCGGGAGGGGGGGCCAGTGGGGTTTGGCCCTCCACTTT.

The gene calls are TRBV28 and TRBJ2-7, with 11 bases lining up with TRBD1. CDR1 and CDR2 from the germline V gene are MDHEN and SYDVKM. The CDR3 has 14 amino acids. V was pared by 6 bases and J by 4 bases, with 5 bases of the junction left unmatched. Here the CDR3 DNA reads TGTGCCAGCAGACGGGGACAGGGGGGTTACGAGCAGTACTTC. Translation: CASRRGQGGYEQYF. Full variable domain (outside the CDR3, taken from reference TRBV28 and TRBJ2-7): DVKVTQSSRYLVKRTGEKVFLECVQDMDHENMFWYRQDPGLGLRLIYFSYDVKMKEKGDIPEGYSVSREKKERFSLILESASTNQTSMYLCASRRGQGGYEQYFGPGTRLTVT.

The CDR3 here is CALGGGQGGGEQFF. CDR3 DNA sequence: TGTGCCCTTGGGGGAGGGCAGGGAGGAGGTGAGCAGTTCTTC. The chain joins TRBV10-3 to TRBJ2-1; 7 bases align to TRBD2. Unmatched junction bases numbered 16, after V lost 11 bases and J lost 9 bases. Germline CDR1 ENHRY, CDR2 SYGVKD. The CDR3 runs 14 residues.

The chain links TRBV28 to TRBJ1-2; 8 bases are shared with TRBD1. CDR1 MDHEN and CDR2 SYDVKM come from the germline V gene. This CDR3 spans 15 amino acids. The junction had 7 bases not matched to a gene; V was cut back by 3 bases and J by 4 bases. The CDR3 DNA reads TGTGCCAGCAGTTTCCCGGGACAGGTCTCCTATGGCTACACCTTC. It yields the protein CASSFPGQVSYGYTF.

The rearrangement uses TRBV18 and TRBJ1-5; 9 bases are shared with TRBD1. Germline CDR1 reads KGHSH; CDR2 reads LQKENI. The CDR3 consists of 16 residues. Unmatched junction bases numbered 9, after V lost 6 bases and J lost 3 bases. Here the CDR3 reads CASSGTGGLFNQPQHF. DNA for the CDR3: TGTGCCAGCTCCGGAACAGGGGGCCTATTCAATCAGCCCCAGCATTTT.

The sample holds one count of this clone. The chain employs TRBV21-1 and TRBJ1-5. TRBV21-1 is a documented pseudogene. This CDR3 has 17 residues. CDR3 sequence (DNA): TGTGCCAGCAGAGCGCAGCTAGCTACATGGCATCATCAGCCCCAGCATTTT. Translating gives CASRAQLATWHHQPQHF.

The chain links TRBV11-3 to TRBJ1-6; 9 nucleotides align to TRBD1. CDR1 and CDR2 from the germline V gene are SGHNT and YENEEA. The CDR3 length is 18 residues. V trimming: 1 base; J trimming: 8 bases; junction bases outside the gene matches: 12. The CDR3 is CASSLAGRRTGVYSPLHF. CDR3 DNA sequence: TGTGCCAGCAGCTTAGCCGGTCGTCGGACAGGGGTTTATTCACCCCTCCACTTT.

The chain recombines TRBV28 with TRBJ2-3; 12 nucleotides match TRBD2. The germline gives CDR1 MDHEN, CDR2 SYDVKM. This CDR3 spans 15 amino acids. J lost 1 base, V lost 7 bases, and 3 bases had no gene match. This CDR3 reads CASTSGGAGTDTQYF. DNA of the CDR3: TGTGCCAGCACTAGCGGGGGGGCGGGCACAGATACGCAGTATTTT.

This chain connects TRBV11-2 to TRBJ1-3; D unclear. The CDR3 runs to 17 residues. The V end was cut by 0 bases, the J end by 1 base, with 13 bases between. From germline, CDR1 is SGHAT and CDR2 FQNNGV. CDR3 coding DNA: TGTGCCAGCAGCTTAGATCGCCCCGCAGCGTCTGGAAACACCATATATTTT. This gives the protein CASSLDRPAASGNTIYF.

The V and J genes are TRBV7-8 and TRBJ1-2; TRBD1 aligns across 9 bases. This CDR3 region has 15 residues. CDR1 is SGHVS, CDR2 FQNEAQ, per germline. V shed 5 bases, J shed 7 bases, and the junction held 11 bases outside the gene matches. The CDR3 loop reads CASSPPGTGRGGYTF. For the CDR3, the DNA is TGTGCCAGCAGCCCCCCCGGGACAGGGCGGGGTGGCTACACCTTC.

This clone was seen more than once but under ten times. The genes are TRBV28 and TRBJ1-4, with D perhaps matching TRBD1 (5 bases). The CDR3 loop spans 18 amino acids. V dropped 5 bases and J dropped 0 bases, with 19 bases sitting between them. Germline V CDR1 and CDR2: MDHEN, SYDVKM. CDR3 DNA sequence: TGTGCCAGCAGTCCCCGACAGATCGAAATGGCAACTAATGAAAAACTGTTTTTT. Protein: CASSPRQIEMATNEKLFF. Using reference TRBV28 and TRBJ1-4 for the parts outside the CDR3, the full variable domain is DVKVTQSSRYLVKRTGEKVFLECVQDMDHENMFWYRQDPGLGLRLIYFSYDVKMKEKGDIPEGYSVSREKKERFSLILESASTNQTSMYLCASSPRQIEMATNEKLFFGSGTQLSVL.

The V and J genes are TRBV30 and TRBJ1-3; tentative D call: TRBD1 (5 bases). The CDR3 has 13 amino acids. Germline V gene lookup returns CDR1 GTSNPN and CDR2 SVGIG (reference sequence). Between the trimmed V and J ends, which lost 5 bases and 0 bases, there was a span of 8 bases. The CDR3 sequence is CAWATVSGNTIYF. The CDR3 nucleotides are TGTGCCTGGGCGACAGTCTCTGGAAACACCATATATTTT.

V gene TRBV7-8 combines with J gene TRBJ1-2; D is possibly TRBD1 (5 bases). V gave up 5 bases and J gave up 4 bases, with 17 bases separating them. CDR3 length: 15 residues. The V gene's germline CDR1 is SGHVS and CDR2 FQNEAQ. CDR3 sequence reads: CASSLGKGPSYGYTF. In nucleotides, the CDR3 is TGTGCCAGCAGCCTCGGGAAGGGACCTTCCTATGGCTACACCTTC.